This T cell receptor (beta chain) was found in a study of technical replicates of blood from several donors. V lost 2 bases and J 5 bases, leaving 13 bases between the germline ends. The germline gives CDR1 MNHEY, CDR2 SVGAGI. This CDR3 contains 15 residues. In its sample, this clone was seen a few times. Sequencing was performed with immunoSEQ multiplex PCR; in TCRdb, only in-frame clones are kept and a portion is missing. The sample consists of about 59,000 clones, roughly 97% of them appearing once. The sequencing input was T cells isolated from PBMCs. The V call is TRBV6-5, the J call TRBJ2-1, with D possibly TRBD2 on 6 matching bases. This sequence originates from a human donor in good health. CDR3 amino acids: CASSYQGLANNEQFF. CDR3 nucleotides: TGTGCCAGCAGTTACCAGGGACTGGCAAACAATGAGCAGTTCTTC.